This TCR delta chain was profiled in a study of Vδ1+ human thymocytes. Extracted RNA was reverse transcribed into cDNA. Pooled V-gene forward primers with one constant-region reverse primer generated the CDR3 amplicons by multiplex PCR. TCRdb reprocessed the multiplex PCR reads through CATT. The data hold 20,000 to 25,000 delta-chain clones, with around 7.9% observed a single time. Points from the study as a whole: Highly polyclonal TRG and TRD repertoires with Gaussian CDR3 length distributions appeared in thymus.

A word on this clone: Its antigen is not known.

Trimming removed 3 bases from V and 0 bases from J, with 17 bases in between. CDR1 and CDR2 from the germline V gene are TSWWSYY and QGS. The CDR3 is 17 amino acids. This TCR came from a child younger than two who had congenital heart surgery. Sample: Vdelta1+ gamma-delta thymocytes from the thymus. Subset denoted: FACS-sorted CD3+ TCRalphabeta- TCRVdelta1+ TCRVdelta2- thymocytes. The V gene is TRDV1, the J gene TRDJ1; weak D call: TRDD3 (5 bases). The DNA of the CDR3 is TGTGCTCTTGGGGAGGCTAGGGCTACGGGGGACACCGATAAACTCATCTTT. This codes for CALGEARATGDTDKLIF.